One and the same sample provided the 30 T cell receptor beta chains below, sequenced in a study of neoadjuvant nivolumab and ipilimumab in lung cancer. The table came from immunoSEQ multiplex PCR; TCRdb's copy has only in-frame clones and leaves some out. Found here are several thousand clones, approximately 87% of them singletons; the top ten hold 8%. Sequenced here: tumor tissue, sampled after neoadjuvant nivolumab, alone or with ipilimumab, at or shortly before surgery. The receptor source for this set is an adult with non-small cell lung cancer.

The chain combines TRBV25-1 with TRBJ2-2, with a tentative D call TRBD1 (6 bases). V lost 7 bases and J lost 6, with 12 bases in between. This CDR3 has 13 residues. Germline CDR1 is MGHDK and CDR2 is SYGVNS. The CDR3 nucleotides are TGTGCCAGCAAGAAACAGGGCCCCGGGGAGCTGTTTTTT. Translated: CASKKQGPGELFF.

The chain couples TRBV10-3 to TRBJ2-5; 10 nucleotides match TRBD1. Germline loops: CDR1 ENHRY, CDR2 SYGVKD. The CDR3 is 13 amino acids. J lost 8 bases, V lost 8 bases, and 8 bases had no gene match. The CDR3 region is CAIGGTGVGTQYF. The CDR3 DNA is TGTGCCATCGGGGGGACAGGGGTTGGAACCCAGTACTTC.

This clone appeared a single time. The chain recombines TRBV6-5 with TRBJ1-1; D uncertain. CDR1 and CDR2 from the germline V gene are MNHEY and SVGAGI. The length of the CDR3 is 15 residues. Trimming took off 0 bases at V and 0 bases at J, with 8 bases between the two ends. The CDR3 reads CASSYSIKLNTEAFF. The CDR3, as DNA: TGTGCCAGCAGTTACTCGATTAAATTGAACACTGAAGCTTTCTTT.

This clone was seen a single time. The rearrangement joins TRBV2 to TRBJ1-4; 7 nucleotides agree with TRBD1. The CDR3 is 15 residues long. Germline V lookup: CDR1 SNHLY, CDR2 FYNNEI. The junction had 3 bases not matched to a gene; V was cut back by 2 bases and J by 3 bases. The CDR3 coding sequence is TGTGCCAGCAGTGAAATCAGGGGGTCTAATGAAAAACTGTTTTTT. Protein sequence: CASSEIRGSNEKLFF.

This chain connects TRBV10-2 to TRBJ1-5, with no clear D. Germline V gene data show CDR1 as WSHSY and CDR2 as SAAADI. Trimming took 3 bases from V and 3 from J, leaving 6 bases between them. The CDR3 loop spans 13 amino acids. The CDR3 region has the DNA TGCGCCAGCAGTGAAGGGAACAATCAGCCCCAGCATTTT. Residues: CASSEGNNQPQHF.

This rearrangement joins TRBV6-4 to TRBJ1-1; D is unclear. The CDR3 covers 13 residues. With 4 bases removed from V and 4 bases from J, the gap between germline ends came to 10 bases. CDR1 is MRHNA, CDR2 SNTAGT, per germline. The CDR3 sequence: CASSVNVGTEAFF. CDR3 DNA: TGTGCCAGCAGTGTTAACGTCGGCACTGAAGCTTTCTTT.

This clone was recorded a few times. The V and J genes are TRBV27 and TRBJ2-7; D is unresolved. The V gene lost 3 bases and the J gene lost 6 bases, with 6 bases spanning the gap. From germline, CDR1 is MNHEY and CDR2 SMNVEV (reference sequence). CDR3 length: 11 amino acids. CDR3 loop: CASSFYGEQYF. In nucleotides, the CDR3 is TGTGCCAGCAGTTTTTACGGCGAGCAGTACTTC.

V usage is TRBV25-1 and J usage is TRBJ2-2, with unresolved D. The germline V gene has CDR1 MGHDK and CDR2 SYGVNS. CDR3 length equals 15 residues. Trimming took 6 bases from V and 6 from J, leaving 17 bases between them. The CDR3 reads CASRDGLGVAGELFF. CDR3 bases: TGTGCCAGCAGGGACGGCCTCGGAGTTGCCGGGGAGCTGTTTTTT.

The chain links TRBV29-1 to TRBJ1-1; TRBD1 matches 12 bases. Germline-derived CDR1 and CDR2 are SQVTM and ANQGSEA. CDR3 length: 14 amino acids. The ends lost 7 bases at V and 6 bases at J; junction bases unmatched: 9. For the CDR3, the DNA is TGCAGCGCCCGGGGACAGGGGGCTAGGGCTGAAGCTTTCTTT. Translated, it gives CSARGQGARAEAFF.

This chain links TRBV5-4 with TRBJ2-1; 14 nucleotides match TRBD2. The V gene's germline CDR1 is SGHNT and CDR2 YYREEE (reference sequence). This CDR3 comprises 17 residues. V lost 1 base and J lost 8; bases outside the gene matches: 8. In DNA form, the CDR3 reads TGTGCCAGCAGCTTGAGTGGGGGGACTAGCGGGAGATATGAGCAGTTCTTC. Translating it yields CASSLSGGTSGRYEQFF.

The J gene is TRBJ2-1, the V gene TRBV7-3, with TRBD2 matching over 9 bases. This CDR3 has 14 amino acids. The germline V gene has CDR1 SGHTA and CDR2 FQGTGA. Losses at the gene ends were 2 bases for V and 4 bases for J; bases not matched to a gene: 0. CDR3 in amino acids: CASSLLAGYNEQFF. The DNA of the CDR3 is TGTGCCAGCAGCTTACTAGCGGGGTACAATGAGCAGTTCTTC.

This clone was seen more than once but under ten times. J is TRBJ1-6 and V is TRBV5-5; 9 bases map to TRBD1. The CDR3 length is 14 residues. The trim removed 5 bases at V and 6 bases at J, leaving 3 bases unmatched. Germline CDR1 reads SGHKS; CDR2 reads YYEKEE (reference sequence). The CDR3 DNA reads as TGTGCCAGCAGACAGGGGGCGGTTAATTCACCCCTCCACTTT. Translation: CASRQGAVNSPLHF.

CDR3 sequence (DNA): TGTGCCAGCAGCCGGGACAGGGGCTCCTACGAGCAGTACTTC. Translation: CASSRDRGSYEQYF. V is TRBV7-9 and J is TRBJ2-7; 10 bases map to TRBD1. Germline CDR1 and CDR2: SEHNR and FQNEAQ (reference sequence). This CDR3 contains 14 residues. Trimming took 5 bases from V and 0 from J; bases not matched to a gene: 1.

The chain has TRBV19 and TRBJ2-5; 7 bases line up with TRBD1. The V gene's germline CDR1 is LNHDA and CDR2 SQIVND (reference sequence). The CDR3 loop spans 18 amino acids. V shed 3 bases and J 3 bases; nucleotides not matched to a gene: 16. The CDR3: CASSISLGDREKEETQYF. The CDR3 bases are TGTGCCAGTAGTATTAGTCTAGGAGACAGGGAAAAGGAAGAGACCCAGTACTTC.

The J gene is TRBJ1-2, the V gene TRBV30, with a weak D call TRBD1 (5 bases). V lost 8 bases and J lost 4, with 17 bases in between. This CDR3 is 13 amino acids long. Germline V gives CDR1 GTSNPN, CDR2 SVGIG (reference sequence). Here the CDR3 DNA reads TGTGCCCTCCGGGAACACAGGACCTATGGCTACACCTTC. This sequence encodes CALREHRTYGYTF. Looking up the rest from reference TRBV30 and TRBJ1-2 gives the full variable domain: SQTIHQWPATLVQPVGSPLSLECTVEGTSNPNLYWYRQAAGRGLQLLFYSVGIGQISSEVPQNLSASRPQDRQFILSSKKLLLSDSGFYLCALREHRTYGYTFGSGTRLTVV.

This chain joins TRBV7-9 and TRBJ2-7, with no clear D. Germline V CDR1 and CDR2: SEHNR, FQNEAQ (reference sequence). The CDR3 sequence is 13 residues long. The V gene lost 3 bases and the J gene lost 1 base, with 7 bases spanning the gap. CDR3 sequence reads: CASSFPFSYEQYF. CDR3 in DNA: TGTGCCAGCAGCTTTCCCTTTTCCTACGAGCAGTACTTC.

The chain joins TRBV25-1 to TRBJ1-1; 8 bases align to TRBD1. Germline CDR1 MGHDK, CDR2 SYGVNS. This CDR3 spans 15 amino acids. With V trimmed by 3 bases and J by 0 bases, 3 bases remained unmatched. The CDR3 DNA sequence: TGTGCCAGCAGTGATTCCAGGGGGCTGAACACTGAAGCTTTCTTT. Translating it yields CASSDSRGLNTEAFF.

This chain connects TRBV4-1 to TRBJ2-1, with 8 bases lining up with TRBD2. The germline V gene has CDR1 MGHRA and CDR2 YSYEKL. V lost 1 base, J lost 4 bases, and 6 bases stayed unmatched. This CDR3 comprises 16 residues. In DNA form, the CDR3 reads TGCGCCAGCAGCCAAGCCGGGACTAGGTCTTACAATGAGCAGTTCTTC. Residues: CASSQAGTRSYNEQFF.

The gene calls are TRBV11-2 and TRBJ2-7, with D perhaps matching TRBD2 (7 bases). The V gene's germline CDR1 is SGHAT and CDR2 FQNNGV. V dropped 5 bases and J dropped 1 base, with 18 bases sitting between them. The CDR3 covers 16 residues. CDR3 sequence (DNA): TGTGCCAGCAGCCTGGGGGGGACAATTATTTCCTACGAGCAGTACTTC. This encodes CASSLGGTIISYEQYF.

The chain joins TRBV18 to TRBJ1-5; D is uncertain. This CDR3 is built from 14 residues. Trimming removed 6 bases at V and 2 bases at J, with 11 bases between. Germline V gene data show CDR1 as KGHSH and CDR2 as LQKENI. CDR3 amino acids: CASSPSMGNQPQHF. CDR3 in DNA: TGTGCCAGCTCCCCGAGTATGGGCAATCAGCCCCAGCATTTT.

This sequence joins TRBV6-5 and TRBJ2-5, with 10 bases that match TRBD2. Trimming removed 2 bases from V and 0 bases from J; junction bases left unmatched: 0. CDR1 and CDR2 (germline): MNHEY, SVGAGI. The CDR3 sequence is 15 residues long. Written as DNA, the CDR3 is TGTGCCAGCAGTTACAGCGGGAGGGACCAAGAGACCCAGTACTTC. Translating it yields CASSYSGRDQETQYF.

J is TRBJ1-3 and V is TRBV5-1, with 7 nucleotides matching TRBD1. Germline V lookup: CDR1 SGHRS, CDR2 YFSETQ. V shed 2 bases, J shed 0 bases, and the junction held 5 bases outside the gene matches. The CDR3 is 16 amino acids. The CDR3 sequence is CASSFGTAYSGNTIYF. For the CDR3, the DNA is TGCGCCAGCAGCTTCGGGACAGCGTACTCTGGAAACACCATATATTTT.

This chain links TRBV6-5 with TRBJ1-2; a possible D gene is TRBD1 (5 bases). Germline V gene lookup returns CDR1 MNHEY and CDR2 SVGAGI. Trimming took 6 bases from V and 1 from J, leaving 12 bases between them. The CDR3 loop spans 14 amino acids. The CDR3 DNA follows: TGTGCCAGCAGGAGGGGCTCGGGTAACTATGGCTACACCTTC. Protein product: CASRRGSGNYGYTF.

CDR3 coding DNA: TGTGCCAGCAGGACGACAGGATCCTATGGCTACACCTTC. Amino acid sequence: CASRTTGSYGYTF. The chain carries TRBV6-1 and TRBJ1-2, with TRBD1 as a possible D gene (6 bases). Germline V gives CDR1 MNHNS, CDR2 SASEGT. This CDR3 is built from 13 residues. V was pared by 6 bases and J by 4 bases, with 12 bases between.

V gene TRBV10-2 combines with J gene TRBJ1-5; possible D gene TRBD1, 5 bases. Germline CDR1 reads WSHSY; CDR2 reads SAAADI. This CDR3 has 15 residues. The germline V and J ends were trimmed by 2 bases and 0 bases, with 8 bases remaining between them. This chain's CDR3 is CASSEAGYSNQPQHF. The DNA for the CDR3 is TGCGCCAGCAGTGAGGCAGGGTATAGCAATCAGCCCCAGCATTTT.

This chain uses TRBV29-1 with TRBJ1-2; D uncertain. The CDR3 extends over 14 amino acids. The germline V and J ends were trimmed by 5 bases and 3 bases, with 16 bases remaining between them. Germline CDR1 reads SQVTM; CDR2 reads ANQGSEA. The CDR3 region is CSVLTSPQYYGYTF. CDR3 coding DNA: TGCAGCGTTTTAACGTCCCCACAGTACTATGGCTACACCTTC. The variable domain in full, completed from reference TRBV29-1 and TRBJ1-2, reads SAVISQKPSRDICQRGTSLTIQCQVDSQVTMMFWYRQQPGQSLTLIATANQGSEATYESGFVIDKFPISRPNLTFSTLTVSNMSPEDSSIYLCSVLTSPQYYGYTFGSGTRLTVV.

This chain joins TRBV6-5 and TRBJ1-3, with D perhaps matching TRBD1 (6 bases). V shed 6 bases and J shed 0 bases, with 12 bases lying between them. CDR1 is MNHEY, CDR2 SVGAGI, per germline. This CDR3 has 15 residues. The DNA of the CDR3 is TGTGCCAGCAGACCCGGACAGAGCTCTGGAAACACCATATATTTT. Translating it yields CASRPGQSSGNTIYF.

The CDR3 coding sequence is TGCGCCAGCAGCTCGGTCGGGGGCAACTACAATGAGCAGTTCTTC. This encodes CASSSVGGNYNEQFF. J is TRBJ2-1 and V is TRBV5-1; TRBD1 or TRBD2 may be the D gene (6 bases each). The CDR3 runs to 15 residues. CDR1 and CDR2 (germline): SGHRS, YFSETQ. Trimming left V 3 bases short and J 3 bases short, with 13 bases between.

The chain combines TRBV30 with TRBJ1-2; TRBD1 matches 9 bases. The J segment lost 5 bases and the V segment lost 4 bases, leaving 8 bases of the junction unmatched. The CDR3 contains 14 residues. CDR1 is GTSNPN, CDR2 SVGIG, per germline (reference sequence). This CDR3 reads CAWTSAGTGYGYTF. In DNA form, the CDR3 reads TGTGCCTGGACCTCCGCCGGGACAGGGTATGGCTACACCTTC.

This clone has a handful of counts. V and J are TRBV7-9 and TRBJ1-1; the match to TRBD1 covers 8 bases. CDR1 and CDR2 from the germline V gene are SEHNR and FQNEAQ (reference sequence). With V trimmed by 0 bases and J by 7 bases, 1 base remained unmatched. The CDR3 sequence is 13 residues long. CDR3 sequence reads: CASSLAGTGEAFF. CDR3 bases: TGTGCCAGCAGCTTAGCGGGGACAGGTGAAGCTTTCTTT.